This T cell receptor beta chain is drawn from a study of blood T cells in healthy people across ages. The CDR3 runs to 14 residues. V was shortened by 2 bases and J by 1 base, with 11 bases between the two germline ends. The germline V gene has CDR1 SQVTM and CDR2 ANQGSEA. A second PCR of roughly 6 to 12 cycles used a sample-barcoded 5' primer and a J-beta primer mix. TCRdb re-called the 5' RACE reads with MiXCR, one entry per CDR3 protein. The sample has almost 550,000 distinct CDR3 sequences, 20% to 30% seen once. The same sample was also studied in work on T cells of mothers and their children. That work states: Addition of sample barcodes and 2-4 random nucleotides occurred through the M1S primer of the second PCR.

The receptor was derived from a boy aged 5-17 years in good health. The specimen was blood. V is TRBV29-1 and J is TRBJ1-1, with D unclear. Here the CDR3 reads CSVETGSGNTEAFF. The CDR3, as DNA: TGCAGCGTTGAAACGGGGTCGGGGAACACTGAAGCTTTCTTT.